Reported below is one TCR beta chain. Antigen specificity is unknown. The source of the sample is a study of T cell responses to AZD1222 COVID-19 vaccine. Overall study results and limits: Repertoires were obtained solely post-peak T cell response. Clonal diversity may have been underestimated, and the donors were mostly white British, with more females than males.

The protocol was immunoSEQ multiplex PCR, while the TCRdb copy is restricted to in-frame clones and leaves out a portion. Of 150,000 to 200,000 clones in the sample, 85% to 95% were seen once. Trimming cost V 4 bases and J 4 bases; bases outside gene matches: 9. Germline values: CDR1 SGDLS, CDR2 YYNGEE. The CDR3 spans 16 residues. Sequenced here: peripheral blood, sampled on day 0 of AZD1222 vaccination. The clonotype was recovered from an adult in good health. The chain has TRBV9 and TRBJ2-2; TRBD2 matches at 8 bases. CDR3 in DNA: TGTGCCAGCAGCCCCCGGAGCAGCGGGAGCACCGGGGAGCTGTTTTTT. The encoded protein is CASSPRSSGSTGELFF.